This TCR beta chain was observed in a study of early T cells in non-severe SARS-CoV-2 infection. The junction had 7 bases not matched to a gene; V was cut back by 3 bases and J by 3 bases. The CDR3 loop spans 15 amino acids. Germline V gene data show CDR1 as KGHSH and CDR2 as LQKENI. This clonotype was observed at least ten times. Individual cDNA molecules received unique molecular identifiers. TCRdb reprocessed the 5' RACE reads via MiXCR and lists one record per CDR3 protein. The sample holds more than 50,000 distinct CDR3 sequences, around 12% seen once. The sequencing used whole blood, collected at baseline. The V call is TRBV18, the J call TRBJ2-7; 8 nucleotides match TRBD1. This sequence originates from an adult who was a healthcare worker with PCR-confirmed SARS-CoV-2 infection or an uninfected control (not recorded which). The CDR3 region is CASSPPGQANYEQYF. CDR3 sequence (DNA): TGTGCCAGCTCACCCCCGGGACAGGCAAACTACGAGCAGTACTTC.